This TCR beta chain was identified during a study of blood T cell repertoires in COVID-19. Study overall: Nucleic acid was either cDNA or gDNA, and it came from T cells, B-cell-depleted T cells, or PBMCs.

As processed by the authors: By means of reference gene primer amplification, nucleated cell counts were estimated. TCRdb's copy holds only in-frame clones and misses some; the assay was immunoSEQ multiplex PCR. Clone size and the V and J calls come from that table; the DNA yielded D and trimming. The data contain about 200,000 clones, around 87% of them singletons. Per the germline V gene, CDR1 is KGHSH and CDR2 is LQKENI. V was pared by 3 bases and J by 6 bases, with 6 bases of the junction left unmatched. CDR3 length equals 15 residues. Sequencing used PBMCs or T cells enriched from blood (not recorded which). The source is a woman between 40 and 55 years old in a cohort exposed to, infected with or recovered from COVID-19 (not recorded which). The gene calls are TRBV18 and TRBJ1-1; 11 nucleotides align to TRBD1. CDR3 DNA: TGTGCCAGCTCACCCTGGACAGGGGGCATCCCTGAAGCTTTCTTT. The encoded protein is CASSPWTGGIPEAFF.